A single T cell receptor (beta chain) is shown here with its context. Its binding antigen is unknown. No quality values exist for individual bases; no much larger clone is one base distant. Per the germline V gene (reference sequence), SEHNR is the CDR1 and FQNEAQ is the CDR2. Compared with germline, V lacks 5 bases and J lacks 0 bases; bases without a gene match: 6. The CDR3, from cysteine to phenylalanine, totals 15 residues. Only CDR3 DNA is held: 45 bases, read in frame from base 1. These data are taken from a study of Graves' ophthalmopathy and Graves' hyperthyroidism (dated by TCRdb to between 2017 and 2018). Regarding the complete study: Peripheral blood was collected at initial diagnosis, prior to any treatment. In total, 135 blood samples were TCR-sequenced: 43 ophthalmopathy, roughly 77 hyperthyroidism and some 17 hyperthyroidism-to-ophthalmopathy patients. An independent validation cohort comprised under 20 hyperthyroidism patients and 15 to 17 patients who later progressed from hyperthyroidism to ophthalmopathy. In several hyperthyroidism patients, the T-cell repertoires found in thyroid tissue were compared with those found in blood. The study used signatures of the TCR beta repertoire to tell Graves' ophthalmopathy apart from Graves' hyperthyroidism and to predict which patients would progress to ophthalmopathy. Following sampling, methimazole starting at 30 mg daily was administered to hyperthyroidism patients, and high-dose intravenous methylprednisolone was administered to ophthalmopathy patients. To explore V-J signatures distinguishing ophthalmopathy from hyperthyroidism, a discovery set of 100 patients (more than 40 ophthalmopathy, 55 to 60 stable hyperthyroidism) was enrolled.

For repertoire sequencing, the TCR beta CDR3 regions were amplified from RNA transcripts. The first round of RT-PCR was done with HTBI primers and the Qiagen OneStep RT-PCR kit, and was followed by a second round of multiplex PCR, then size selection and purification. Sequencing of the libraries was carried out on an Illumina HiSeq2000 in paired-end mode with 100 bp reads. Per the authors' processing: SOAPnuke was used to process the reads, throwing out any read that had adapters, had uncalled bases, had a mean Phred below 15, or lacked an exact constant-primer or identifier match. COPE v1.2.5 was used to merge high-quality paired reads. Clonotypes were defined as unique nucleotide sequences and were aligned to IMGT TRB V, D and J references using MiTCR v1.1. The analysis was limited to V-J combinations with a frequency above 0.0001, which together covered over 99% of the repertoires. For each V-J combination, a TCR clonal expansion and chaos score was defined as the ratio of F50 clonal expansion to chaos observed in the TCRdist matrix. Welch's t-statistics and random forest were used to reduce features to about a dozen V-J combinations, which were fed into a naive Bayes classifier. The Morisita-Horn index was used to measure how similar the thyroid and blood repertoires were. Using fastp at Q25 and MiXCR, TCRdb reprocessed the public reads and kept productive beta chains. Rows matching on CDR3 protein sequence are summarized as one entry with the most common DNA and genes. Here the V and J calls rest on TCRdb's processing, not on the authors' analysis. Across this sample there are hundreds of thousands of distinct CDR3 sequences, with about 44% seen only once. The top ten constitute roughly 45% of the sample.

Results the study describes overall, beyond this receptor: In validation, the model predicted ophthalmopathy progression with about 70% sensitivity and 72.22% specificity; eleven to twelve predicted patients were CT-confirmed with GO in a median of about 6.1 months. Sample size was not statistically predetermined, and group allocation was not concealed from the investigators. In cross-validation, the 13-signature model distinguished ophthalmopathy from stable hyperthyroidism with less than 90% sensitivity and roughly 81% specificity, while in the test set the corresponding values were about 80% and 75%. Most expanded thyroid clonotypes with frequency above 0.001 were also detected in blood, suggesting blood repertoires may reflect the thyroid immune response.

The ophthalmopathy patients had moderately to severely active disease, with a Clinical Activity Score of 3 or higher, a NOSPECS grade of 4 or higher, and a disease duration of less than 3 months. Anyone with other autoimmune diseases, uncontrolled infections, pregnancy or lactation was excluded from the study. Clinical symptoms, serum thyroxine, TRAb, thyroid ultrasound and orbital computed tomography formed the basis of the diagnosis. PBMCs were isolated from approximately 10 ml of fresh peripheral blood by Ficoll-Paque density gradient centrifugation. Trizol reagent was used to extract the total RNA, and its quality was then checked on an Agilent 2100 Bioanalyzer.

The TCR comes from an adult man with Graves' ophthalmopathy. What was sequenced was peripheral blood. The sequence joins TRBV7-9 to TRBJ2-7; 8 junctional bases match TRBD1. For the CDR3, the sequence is CASSQQGDNSYEQYF. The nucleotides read TGTGCCAGCAGCCAACAGGGGGACAACTCCTACGAGCAGTACTTC. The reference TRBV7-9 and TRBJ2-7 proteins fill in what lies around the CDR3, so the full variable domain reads DTGVSQNPRHKITKRGQNVTFRCDPISEHNRLYWYRQTLGQGPEFLTYFQNEAQLEKSRLLSDRFSAERPKGSFSTLEIQRTEQGDSAMYLCASSQQGDNSYEQYFGPGTRLTVT.